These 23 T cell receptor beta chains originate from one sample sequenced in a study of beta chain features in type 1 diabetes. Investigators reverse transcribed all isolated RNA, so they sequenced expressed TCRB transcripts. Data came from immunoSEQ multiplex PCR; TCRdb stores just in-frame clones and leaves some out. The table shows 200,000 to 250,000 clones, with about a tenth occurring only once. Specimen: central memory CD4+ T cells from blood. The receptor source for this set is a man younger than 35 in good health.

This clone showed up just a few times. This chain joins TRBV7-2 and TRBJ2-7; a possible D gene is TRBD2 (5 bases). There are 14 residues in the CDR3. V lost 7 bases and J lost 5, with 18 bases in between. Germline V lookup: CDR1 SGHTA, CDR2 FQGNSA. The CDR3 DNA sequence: TGTGCCAGCAACATCCCCGTGCTAGCCCACGAGCAGTACTTC. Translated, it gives CASNIPVLAHEQYF.

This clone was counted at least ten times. The CDR3: CSAGTQYGYTF. The CDR3 DNA reads as TGCAGCGCCGGGACTCAATATGGCTACACCTTC. The V gene is TRBV29-1, the J gene TRBJ1-2; tentative D call: TRBD1 (5 bases). Between the trimmed V and J ends, which lost 7 bases and 5 bases, there was a span of 11 bases. The CDR3 consists of 11 residues. From germline, CDR1 is SQVTM and CDR2 ANQGSEA.

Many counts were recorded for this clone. The CDR3 DNA reads TGTGCCAGTAAAGGCGGTAATGAAAAACTGTTTTTT. Translating it yields CASKGGNEKLFF. This chain connects TRBV19 to TRBJ1-4; D is unclear. Trimming removed 7 bases at V and 4 bases at J, with 7 bases between. Germline V CDR1 and CDR2: LNHDA, SQIVND (reference sequence). CDR3 size: 12 residues.

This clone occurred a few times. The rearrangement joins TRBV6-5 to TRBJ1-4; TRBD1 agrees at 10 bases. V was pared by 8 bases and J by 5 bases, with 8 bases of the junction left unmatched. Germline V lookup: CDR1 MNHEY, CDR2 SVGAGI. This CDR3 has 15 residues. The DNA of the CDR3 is TGTGCCAGCGGACGAGCGGGACAGGGGAATGAAAAACTGTTTTTT. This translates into CASGRAGQGNEKLFF.

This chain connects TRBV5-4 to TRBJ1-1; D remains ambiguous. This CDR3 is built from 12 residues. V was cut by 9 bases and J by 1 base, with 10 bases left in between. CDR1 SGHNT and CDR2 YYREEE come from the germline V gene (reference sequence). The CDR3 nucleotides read TGTGCCACCGCCGCACAGAACACTGAAGCTTTCTTT. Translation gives CATAAQNTEAFF.

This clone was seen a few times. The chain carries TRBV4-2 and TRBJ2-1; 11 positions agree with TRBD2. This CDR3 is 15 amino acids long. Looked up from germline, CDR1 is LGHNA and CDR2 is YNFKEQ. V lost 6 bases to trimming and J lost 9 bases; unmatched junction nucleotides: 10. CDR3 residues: CASSLGGSGRAEQFF. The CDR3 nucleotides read TGTGCCAGCAGTCTCGGGGGTAGCGGGAGGGCTGAGCAGTTCTTC.

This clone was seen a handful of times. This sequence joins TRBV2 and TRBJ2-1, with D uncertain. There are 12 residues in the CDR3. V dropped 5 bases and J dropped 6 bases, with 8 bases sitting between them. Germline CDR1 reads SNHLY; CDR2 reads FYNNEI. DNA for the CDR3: TGTGCCAGCAGTCTTGGTGGCAATGAGCAGTTCTTC. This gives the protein CASSLGGNEQFF.

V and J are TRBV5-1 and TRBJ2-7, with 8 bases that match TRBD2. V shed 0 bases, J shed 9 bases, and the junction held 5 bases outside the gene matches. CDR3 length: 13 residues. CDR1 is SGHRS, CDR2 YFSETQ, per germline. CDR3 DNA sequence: TGCGCCAGCAGCTTGGAAGCGGGAGCGGGGCAGTACTTC. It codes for CASSLEAGAGQYF.

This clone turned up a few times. CDR3 DNA sequence: TGTGCCAGCAGCGTAGGCAGGCTAGCGAGTTTCTACGAGCAGTACTTC. Its protein is CASSVGRLASFYEQYF. The chain links TRBV9 to TRBJ2-7, with D possibly TRBD2 on 6 matching bases. CDR1 is SGDLS, CDR2 YYNGEE, per germline. The CDR3 sequence is 16 residues long. V shed 0 bases and J shed 3 bases, with 16 bases lying between them.

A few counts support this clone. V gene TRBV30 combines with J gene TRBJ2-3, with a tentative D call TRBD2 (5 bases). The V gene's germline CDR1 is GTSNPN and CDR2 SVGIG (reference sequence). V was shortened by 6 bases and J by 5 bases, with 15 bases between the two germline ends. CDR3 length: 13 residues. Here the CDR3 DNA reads TGTGCCTGCAGGAATGTAGGAGGAGATACGCAGTATTTT. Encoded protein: CACRNVGGDTQYF.

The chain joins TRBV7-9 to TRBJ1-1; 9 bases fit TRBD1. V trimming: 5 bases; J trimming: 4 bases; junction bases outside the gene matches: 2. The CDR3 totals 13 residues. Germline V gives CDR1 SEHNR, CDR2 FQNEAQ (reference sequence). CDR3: CASSETGGTEAFF. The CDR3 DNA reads TGTGCCAGCAGCGAGACAGGGGGCACTGAAGCTTTCTTT.

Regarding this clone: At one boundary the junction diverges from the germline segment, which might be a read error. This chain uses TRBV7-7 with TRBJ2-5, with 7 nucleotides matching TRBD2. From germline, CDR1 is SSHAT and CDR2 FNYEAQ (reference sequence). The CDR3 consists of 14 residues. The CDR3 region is CASSEGLTQETQYF. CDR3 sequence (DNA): TGTGCTAGCAGCGAGGGACTAACACAAGAGACCCAGTACTTC. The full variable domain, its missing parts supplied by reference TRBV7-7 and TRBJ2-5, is GAGVSQSPRYKVTKRGQDVTLRCDPISSHATLYWYQQALGQGPEFLTYFNYEAQPDKSGLPSDRFSAERPEGSISTLTIQRTEQRDSAMYRCASSEGLTQETQYFGPGTRLLVL.

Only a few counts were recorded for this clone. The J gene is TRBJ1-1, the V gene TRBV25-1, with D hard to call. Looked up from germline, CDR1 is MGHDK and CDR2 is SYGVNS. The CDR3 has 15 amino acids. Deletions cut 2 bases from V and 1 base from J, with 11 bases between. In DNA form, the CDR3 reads TGTGCCAGCAGTGAAGGTTTTCGAGGGAACACTGAAGCTTTCTTT. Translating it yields CASSEGFRGNTEAFF.

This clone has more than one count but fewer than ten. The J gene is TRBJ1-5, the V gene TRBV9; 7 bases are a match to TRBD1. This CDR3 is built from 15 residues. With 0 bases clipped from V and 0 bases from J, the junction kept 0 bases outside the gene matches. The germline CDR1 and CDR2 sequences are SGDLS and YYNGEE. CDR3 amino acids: CASSVEGASNQPQHF. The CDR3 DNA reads TGTGCCAGCAGCGTAGAGGGGGCTAGCAATCAGCCCCAGCATTTT.

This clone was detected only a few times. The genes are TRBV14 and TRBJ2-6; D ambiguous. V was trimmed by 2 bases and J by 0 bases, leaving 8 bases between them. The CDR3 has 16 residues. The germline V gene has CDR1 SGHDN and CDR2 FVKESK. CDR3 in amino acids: CASSQSAYSGANVLTF. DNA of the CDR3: TGTGCCAGCAGCCAATCAGCCTACTCTGGGGCCAACGTCCTGACTTTC.

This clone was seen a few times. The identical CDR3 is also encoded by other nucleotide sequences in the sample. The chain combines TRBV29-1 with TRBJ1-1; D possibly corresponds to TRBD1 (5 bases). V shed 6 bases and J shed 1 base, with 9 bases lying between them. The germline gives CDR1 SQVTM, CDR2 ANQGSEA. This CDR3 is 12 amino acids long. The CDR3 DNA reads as TGCAGCGTGGCTGGGGGGAACACTGAAGCTTTCTTT. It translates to CSVAGGNTEAFF.

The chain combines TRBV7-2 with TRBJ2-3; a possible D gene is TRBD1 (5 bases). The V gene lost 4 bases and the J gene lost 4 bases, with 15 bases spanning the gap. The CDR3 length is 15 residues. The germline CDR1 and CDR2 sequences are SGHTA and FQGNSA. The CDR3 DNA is TGTGCCAGCAGCTCACGCCAGGGAAGACCAGATACGCAGTATTTT. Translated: CASSSRQGRPDTQYF.

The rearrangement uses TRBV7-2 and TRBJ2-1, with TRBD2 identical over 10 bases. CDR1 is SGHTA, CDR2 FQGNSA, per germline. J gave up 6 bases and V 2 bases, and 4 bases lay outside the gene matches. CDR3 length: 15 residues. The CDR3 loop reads CASSLTSGTINEQFF. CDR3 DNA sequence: TGTGCCAGCAGCTTAACTAGCGGGACGATCAATGAGCAGTTCTTC. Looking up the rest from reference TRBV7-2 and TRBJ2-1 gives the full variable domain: GAGVSQSPSNKVTEKGKDVELRCDPISGHTALYWYRQSLGQGLEFLIYFQGNSAPDKSGLPSDRFSAERTGGSVSTLTIQRTQQEDSAVYLCASSLTSGTINEQFFGPGTRLTVL.

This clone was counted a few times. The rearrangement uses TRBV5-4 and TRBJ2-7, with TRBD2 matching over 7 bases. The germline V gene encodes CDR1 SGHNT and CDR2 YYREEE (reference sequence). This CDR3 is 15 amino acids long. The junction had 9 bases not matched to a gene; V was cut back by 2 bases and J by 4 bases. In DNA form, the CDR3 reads TGTGCCAGCAGCTTACCCAGCGGGACTCGGTACGAGCAGTACTTC. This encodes CASSLPSGTRYEQYF.

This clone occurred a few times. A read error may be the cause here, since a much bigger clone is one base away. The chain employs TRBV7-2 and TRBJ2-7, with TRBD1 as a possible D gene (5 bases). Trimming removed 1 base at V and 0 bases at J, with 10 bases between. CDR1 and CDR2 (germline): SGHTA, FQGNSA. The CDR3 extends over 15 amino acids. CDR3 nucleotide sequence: TGTGCCAGCAGCTTAGAGGGCAGGGCCTCCTACGAGCAGTACTTC. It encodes CASSLEGRASYEQYF. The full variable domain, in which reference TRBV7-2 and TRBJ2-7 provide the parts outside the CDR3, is GAGVSQSPSNKVTEKGKDVELRCDPISGHTALYWYRQSLGQGLEFLIYFQGNSAPDKSGLPSDRFSAERTGGSVSTLTIQRTQQEDSAVYLCASSLEGRASYEQYFGPGTRLTVT.

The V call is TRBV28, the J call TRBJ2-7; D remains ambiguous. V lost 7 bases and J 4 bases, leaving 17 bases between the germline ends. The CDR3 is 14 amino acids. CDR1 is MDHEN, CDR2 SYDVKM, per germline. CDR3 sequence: CASMSISVGYEQYF. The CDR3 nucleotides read TGTGCCAGCATGTCGATTAGTGTTGGTTACGAGCAGTACTTC. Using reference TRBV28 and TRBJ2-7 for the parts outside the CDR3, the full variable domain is DVKVTQSSRYLVKRTGEKVFLECVQDMDHENMFWYRQDPGLGLRLIYFSYDVKMKEKGDIPEGYSVSREKKERFSLILESASTNQTSMYLCASMSISVGYEQYFGPGTRLTVT.

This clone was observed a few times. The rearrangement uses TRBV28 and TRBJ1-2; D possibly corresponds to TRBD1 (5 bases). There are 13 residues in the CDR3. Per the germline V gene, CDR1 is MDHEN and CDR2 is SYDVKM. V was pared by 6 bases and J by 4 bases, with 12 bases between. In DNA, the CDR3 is TGTGCCAGCAGAACACAGGTCTCCTATGGCTACACCTTC. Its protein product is CASRTQVSYGYTF.

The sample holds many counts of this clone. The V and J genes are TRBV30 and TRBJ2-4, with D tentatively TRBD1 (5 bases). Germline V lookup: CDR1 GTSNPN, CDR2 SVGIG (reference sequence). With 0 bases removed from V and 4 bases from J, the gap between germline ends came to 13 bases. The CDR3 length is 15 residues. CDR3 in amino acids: CAWSVSGQLKNIQYF. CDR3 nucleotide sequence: TGTGCCTGGAGTGTATCAGGGCAGTTGAAAAACATTCAGTACTTC. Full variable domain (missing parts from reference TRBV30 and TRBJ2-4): SQTIHQWPATLVQPVGSPLSLECTVEGTSNPNLYWYRQAAGRGLQLLFYSVGIGQISSEVPQNLSASRPQDRQFILSSKKLLLSDSGFYLCAWSVSGQLKNIQYFGAGTRLSVL.